The next 4 T cell receptor beta chains were all read from a single sample in a study of blood T cell repertoires in COVID-19. Measured with immunoSEQ multiplex PCR; TCRdb has only the in-frame clones, and not every one. This sample yields under 90,000 clones, of which about 68% are seen a single time; about 5.7% belongs to the top ten. Material: peripheral blood. Receptor source: a man in his fifties or sixties with active or convalescent COVID-19.

The V call is TRBV5-8, the J call TRBJ1-5; D gene uncertain. The CDR3 extends over 14 amino acids. V dropped 4 bases and J dropped 4 bases, with 12 bases sitting between them. Germline V CDR1 and CDR2: SGHTS, YDEGEE. The CDR3 is CASSTGRGNQPQHF. The CDR3, as DNA: TGTGCCAGCAGCACCGGACGGGGAAATCAGCCCCAGCATTTT.

To note about this clone: The germline gene is not matched at one end of the junction; a read error may be the cause. The genes are TRBV5-1 and TRBJ2-7, with D possibly TRBD1 on 6 matching bases. CDR3 length equals 11 residues. Germline CDR1 SGHRS, CDR2 YFSETQ. CDR3 in amino acids: CASSLGGQWDF. As DNA, the CDR3 is TGCGCCAGCAGCTTGGGGGGACAATGGGACTTC.

The chain carries TRBV4-1 and TRBJ2-3; TRBD2 might be the D (7 bases). This CDR3 spans 16 amino acids. Germline CDR1 is MGHRA and CDR2 is YSYEKL. Trimming removed 0 bases from V and 2 bases from J, with 12 bases in between. The CDR3 DNA reads TGCGCCAGCAGCCAAGATGGGGGGGCCCCCACAGATACGCAGTATTTT. Translated, it gives CASSQDGGAPTDTQYF.

In its sample, this clone was seen a few times. The chain links TRBV7-6 to TRBJ2-1; 7 bases match TRBD2. This CDR3 has 17 residues. J lost 8 bases, V lost 3 bases, and 16 bases had no gene match. In germline, CDR1 is SGHVS, CDR2 FNYEAQ. CDR3: CASSLLGGGTSRDEQFF. In nucleotides, the CDR3 is TGTGCCAGCAGCTTGTTGGGCGGGGGAACCTCAAGGGATGAGCAGTTCTTC.